These T cell receptor beta chains were read from a single sample in a study of human T cells and chemical hapten exposure. Using its own MiXCR run on the RACE reads, TCRdb lists one record per CDR3 protein. The table records over 65,000 distinct CDR3 sequences, roughly 10% of them present only once. The sample was whole blood, taken in connection with sensitization to the hapten diphenylcyclopropenone (DPC). These receptors were collected from a woman aged 45-65 years with alopecia areata. Some clones in this sample may be carry-over from other donors' samples. Each CDR3 is given with its conserved first and last residue. D genes are given only for firm matches. Part of the rows lack a size; the others show once, few, many or a class for expanded clones.

NA	TRBJ2-1	TRBV11-2	TRBD1	CASSAGQGGVNEQFF	TGTGCCAGCAGCGCGGGACAGGGGGGTGTTAATGAGCAGTTCTTC
few	TRBJ2-1	TRBV28	TRBD1	CATLGTESYNEQFF	TGTGCCACCCTGGGGACAGAGTCCTACAATGAGCAGTTCTTC
NA	TRBJ2-1	TRBV12-3/TRBV12-4	NA	CASSLERFEQFF	TGTGCCAGCAGTTTAGAGCGTTTTGAGCAGTTCTTC
many	TRBJ2-7	TRBV29-1	NA	CSVVWGNNEQYF	TGCAGCGTTGTTTGGGGGAACAACGAGCAGTACTTC
few	TRBJ1-2	TRBV28	NA	CATRLEHYGYTF	TGTGCCACGCGTCTTGAACACTATGGCTACACCTTC
many	TRBJ2-1	TRBV7-3	NA	CASSISRDNEQFF	TGTGCCAGCAGCATCAGCAGGGACAATGAGCAGTTCTTC
many	TRBJ2-1	TRBV29-1	NA	CSVEDWVSPDNEQFF	TGCAGCGTTGAAGATTGGGTTAGCCCAGACAATGAGCAGTTCTTC
NA	TRBJ1-6	TRBV6-6	NA	CASSRGEVTPLHF	TGTGCCAGCAGCCGAGGGGAGGTCACACCCCTCCACTTT
many	TRBJ1-4	TRBV27	NA	CASSLEGTTNEKLFF	TGTGCCAGCAGTTTAGAGGGGACAACTAATGAAAAACTGTTTTTT
NA	TRBJ2-2	TRBV11-3	NA	CASSFHLMGHENTGELFF	TGTGCCAGCAGCTTCCATCTCATGGGGCACGAGAACACCGGGGAGCTGTTTTTT
few	TRBJ2-1	TRBV6-2/TRBV6-3	NA	CASSRTSNEQFF	TGTGCCAGCAGCCGTACTAGCAATGAGCAGTTCTTC
many	TRBJ2-1	TRBV6-2/TRBV6-3	NA	CASSYAVGRGYGEQFF	TGTGCCAGCAGCTACGCTGTGGGTCGGGGGTACGGTGAGCAGTTCTTC
few	TRBJ2-3	TRBV30	NA	CACSPGGGDTQYF	TGTGCCTGCTCTCCCGGGGGCGGGGATACGCAGTATTTT
many	TRBJ1-1	TRBV30	TRBD1	CAWNPGTGYTEAFF	TGTGCCTGGAACCCCGGGACAGGGTACACTGAAGCTTTCTTT
many	TRBJ2-1	TRBV20-1	TRBD2	CSAQGPSGGNEQFF	TGCAGTGCTCAAGGGCCTAGCGGGGGGAATGAGCAGTTCTTC
many	TRBJ1-2	TRBV19	NA	CASSSDGLYGYTF	TGTGCCAGTAGCAGCGACGGGCTCTATGGCTACACCTTC
NA	TRBJ2-7	TRBV2	TRBD1	CASQQGSSYEQYF	TGTGCCAGCCAACAGGGGAGCTCCTACGAGCAGTACTTC
NA	TRBJ1-2	TRBV7-2	NA	CASSLAGQVNYGYTF	TGTGCCAGCAGCTTAGCGGGTCAGGTTAACTATGGCTACACCTTC
NA	TRBJ2-1	TRBV4-2	TRBD2	CASSPGGAYNEQFF	TGTGCCAGCAGCCCCGGGGGGGCGTACAATGAGCAGTTCTTC
many	TRBJ1-4	TRBV11-2	TRBD1	CASSSTGGDNEKLFF	TGTGCCAGCAGCTCTACAGGGGGCGATAATGAAAAACTGTTTTTT
many	TRBJ2-5	TRBV7-7	TRBD2	CASSLRSSGAETQYF	TGTGCTAGCAGCTTGCGGTCTAGCGGGGCGGAGACCCAGTACTTC
few	TRBJ2-7	TRBV14	TRBD1	CASSQFLGGISYEQYF	TGTGCCAGCAGCCAGTTCTTAGGGGGCATCTCCTACGAGCAGTACTTC
NA	TRBJ1-2	TRBV3-1	NA	CASSQDPGRGGYTF	TGTGCCAGCAGCCAAGACCCAGGGAGGGGTGGCTACACCTTC
NA	TRBJ2-7	TRBV18	NA	CASSPQGMGSYEQYF	TGTGCCAGCTCACCACAAGGGATGGGTTCCTACGAGCAGTACTTC
few	TRBJ2-3	TRBV7-2	TRBD2	CANSFGTSGSTDTQYF	TGTGCCAACAGCTTTGGGACTAGCGGGAGTACAGATACGCAGTATTTT
NA	TRBJ1-1	TRBV10-3	NA	CAISDPSGQNTEAFF	TGTGCCATCAGTGATCCCAGTGGACAGAACACTGAAGCTTTCTTT
few	TRBJ2-3	TRBV24-1	NA	CATSEGFTDTQYF	TGTGCCACCAGTGAGGGGTTCACAGATACGCAGTATTTT
few	TRBJ2-1	TRBV5-1	TRBD2	CASSLALAGVGDEQFF	TGCGCCAGCAGCTTGGCTCTAGCGGGAGTGGGGGATGAGCAGTTCTTC
few	TRBJ1-1	TRBV29-1	NA	CSVEHLAGTEAFF	TGCAGCGTTGAACATTTGGCGGGGACCGAAGCTTTCTTT
NA	TRBJ2-2	TRBV20-1	NA	CSARRAANTGELFF	TGCAGTGCTAGAAGGGCAGCGAACACCGGGGAGCTGTTTTTT
few	TRBJ1-4	TRBV20-1	NA	CSAAPQGLSEKLFF	TGCAGTGCGGCCCCACAGGGTTTGAGTGAAAAACTGTTTTTT
NA	TRBJ2-3	TRBV7-2	NA	CASSAWVADTQYF	TGTGCCAGCAGCGCCTGGGTCGCGGATACGCAGTATTTT
few	TRBJ2-7	TRBV28	TRBD1	CASSSWGQGDHEQYF	TGTGCCAGCAGTTCATGGGGACAGGGGGACCACGAGCAGTACTTC
NA	TRBJ1-1	TRBV18	TRBD1	CASSERLGTGWMNTEAFF	TGTGCCAGCTCAGAAAGACTCGGGACAGGGTGGATGAACACTGAAGCTTTCTTT
few	TRBJ2-1	TRBV18	TRBD2	CASSPMSLAGGEQFF	TGTGCCAGCTCACCAATGTCTCTAGCGGGAGGTGAGCAGTTCTTC
NA	TRBJ1-1	TRBV20-1	NA	CSAREGIMDTEAFF	TGCAGTGCTAGAGAGGGGATTATGGACACTGAAGCTTTCTTT
NA	TRBJ2-1	TRBV18	NA	CASSPYGPTPLYNEQFF	TGTGCCAGCTCACCATATGGCCCCACCCCCCTCTACAATGAGCAGTTCTTC
many	TRBJ2-5	TRBV7-2	TRBD2	CASSFWTSGGEETQYF	TGTGCCAGCAGCTTCTGGACTAGCGGGGGTGAAGAGACCCAGTACTTC
few	TRBJ1-2	TRBV4-2	NA	CASSQDMGHSNYGYTF	TGTGCCAGCAGCCAAGATATGGGACACTCCAACTATGGCTACACCTTC
NA	TRBJ1-1	TRBV19	NA	CASSNGRLKNTEAFF	TGTGCCAGTAGTAACGGCAGATTAAAGAACACTGAAGCTTTCTTT